A selection of T cell receptor beta chains follows, all from one sample in a study of response to subunit inactivated influenza vaccine. One entry per CDR3 protein results from TCRdb running MiXCR on the RT-PCR reads. Of 800,000 to 1,000,000 distinct CDR3 sequences listed, around 20% are singletons. The sequences come from PBMCs from blood, collected more than 4 days after vaccination. The source of these receptors is a man in his fifties or sixties who received an inactivated influenza vaccine. The CDR3 runs from the conserved cysteine through the conserved F or W. The D gene is left open where the match is weak. Size is omitted from some rows. Given values are once, few, many or a class for expanded clones.

D gene: TRBD1; V gene: TRBV10-2; CDR3 length: 18; clone size: few; J gene: TRBJ1-5; CDR3 protein: CASSEFQGESDSNQPQHF; CDR3 DNA: TGCGCCAGCAGTGAGTTTCAGGGGGAGAGTGATAGCAATCAGCCCCAGCATTTT
D gene: TRBD2; V gene: TRBV5-1; CDR3 length: 14; clone size: NA; J gene: TRBJ2-1; CDR3 protein: CASSLEAGGPGEFF; CDR3 DNA: TGCGCCAGCAGCCTGGAGGCGGGGGGGCCGGGTGAGTTCTTC
D gene: NA; V gene: TRBV29-1; CDR3 length: 13; clone size: few; J gene: TRBJ2-3; CDR3 protein: CSVEALGTDTQYF; CDR3 DNA: TGCAGCGTTGAAGCTCTTGGCACAGATACGCAGTATTTT
D gene: NA; V gene: TRBV6-2/TRBV6-3; CDR3 length: 14; clone size: few; J gene: TRBJ2-7; CDR3 protein: CASGVRDLTYEQYF; CDR3 DNA: TGTGCCAGCGGTGTGCGGGACCTCACTTACGAGCAGTACTTC
D gene: NA; V gene: TRBV12-3/TRBV12-4; CDR3 length: 12; clone size: many; J gene: TRBJ2-1; CDR3 protein: CASSAPWGEQFF; CDR3 DNA: TGTGCCAGCAGTGCCCCTTGGGGAGAGCAGTTCTTC
D gene: NA; V gene: TRBV12-3/TRBV12-4; CDR3 length: 15; clone size: few; J gene: TRBJ1-2; CDR3 protein: CASSSTGHPDYGYTF; CDR3 DNA: TGTGCCAGCAGTTCTACGGGACACCCGGACTATGGCTACACCTTC
D gene: TRBD2; V gene: TRBV4-3; CDR3 length: 15; clone size: few; J gene: TRBJ2-1; CDR3 protein: CASSQVSGGYNEQFF; CDR3 DNA: TGCGCCAGCAGCCAAGTAAGCGGGGGGTACAATGAGCAGTTCTTC
D gene: NA; V gene: TRBV10-3; CDR3 length: 12; clone size: many; J gene: TRBJ2-3; CDR3 protein: CAIAGDSDTQYF; CDR3 DNA: TGTGCCATCGCTGGAGATTCAGATACGCAGTATTTT
D gene: NA; V gene: TRBV6-1; CDR3 length: 13; clone size: NA; J gene: TRBJ1-2; CDR3 protein: CASRGNVFLGYTF; CDR3 DNA: TGTGCCAGCAGGGGAAACGTTTTTTTGGGCTACACCTTC
D gene: NA; V gene: TRBV7-2; CDR3 length: 12; clone size: few; J gene: TRBJ2-1; CDR3 protein: CASSPIGHEQFF; CDR3 DNA: TGTGCCAGCAGCCCCATCGGCCATGAGCAGTTCTTC
D gene: TRBD1; V gene: TRBV29-1; CDR3 length: 15; clone size: NA; J gene: TRBJ2-7; CDR3 protein: CSVELLDRGLYEQYF; CDR3 DNA: TGCAGCGTTGAGCTCCTAGACAGGGGACTTTACGAGCAGTACTTC
D gene: TRBD1; V gene: TRBV5-1; CDR3 length: 14; clone size: NA; J gene: TRBJ2-7; CDR3 protein: CPSSQGTDSYEQYF; CDR3 DNA: TGCCCCAGCAGCCAAGGGACAGACTCCTACGAGCAGTACTTC